The present entry profiles one T cell receptor (beta chain) with its context. This clonotype was counted many times. The antigen it binds to is not known. One base away there is no much larger clone; base qualities are not given. The CDR3 goes from the cysteine to the phenylalanine over 12 residues. The read is trimmed to its CDR3 DNA, 36 bases read in frame from base 1. Germline trimming: 7 bases from V, 6 bases from J; junction bases outside gene matches: 4. Per the germline V gene, SQVTM is the CDR1 and ANQGSEA is the CDR2. The source of the sample is a study of neurological immune-mediated disorders (dated by TCRdb to the late 2010s). A note on the overall study: Among the roughly 34 multiple sclerosis patients, relapsing-remitting MS was present in approximately 31 and secondary progressive MS was present in 3. Peripheral blood TCR-beta repertoires from patients with HTLV-I-associated myelopathy (HAM/TSP), patients with multiple sclerosis, and healthy controls were compared in the study using UMI-based sequencing. Longitudinal samples, technical triplicates and paired sorted CD4+ and CD8+ T-cell subsets, alongside PBMC samples, were included among the approximately 110 TCR-beta libraries. The cohort comprised roughly 65 subjects: around 15 HAM/TSP patients, approximately 34 multiple sclerosis patients and approximately 20 healthy controls.

Libraries from unsorted PBMCs were made from 2 million PBMCs kept in RNAlater at -80 degrees C until RNA extraction. Multiple sclerosis patients were enrolled in a US clinical protocol evaluating disease progression by magnetic resonance imaging. Peripheral blood was subjected to Ficoll-Hypaque density gradient centrifugation to isolate PBMCs, which were then cryopreserved in liquid nitrogen. General findings and caveats noted by the study authors: In phylogenetic analysis, the repertoires of 18 of 34 MS patients grouped into a cluster of related CDR3 sequences, which suggests a possible signature at the repertoire level. Expanded clones from different subjects shared no identical CDR3 amino acid sequences, which suggests that TCR-beta repertoires were private in all groups. The highest TCR clonal expansion was observed in HAM/TSP patients, whereas the lowest was observed in MS patients, even when compared with healthy controls. No association of the MS cluster with clinical or MRI features was observed, and the need for larger cohorts was stated by the authors.

cDNA was synthesized by template-switch 5'RACE using a primer carrying a 10-nucleotide random unique molecular identifier by which each TCR transcript was tagged. Every sequencing run covered 15-18 subjects and yielded more than 170 million TCR-beta sequences. Total RNA was extracted with the RNeasy kit. TCR-beta VDJ regions were amplified with primers for the TCR constant region and the 5'RACE anchor, using the KAPA Real-time Library Amplification kit. A first PCR added sample indexes and Illumina adaptors, and a second PCR then raised library yield. The roughly 650 bp TCR product was size-selected on a 2% E-gel SizeSelection system after Ampure bead purification. Before pooling, library quality was assessed on a Bioanalyzer, concentration was determined with Qubit, and library quantification was performed with the Kapa Library Quantification kit. Paired-end 2 x 150 bp sequencing of the libraries was performed on an Illumina HiSeq 2500. To increase sequence diversity, roughly 25-31% phiX was spiked into each library pool. As for the original processing: Quality-filtered reads were processed with the UMI-based MiGEC pipeline, and over 80% of raw TCR sequences were removed by the MiGEC pipeline during error correction. VDJ genes were aligned to IMGT germline references, and clonotypes were defined by unique CDR3 amino acid sequence plus V-J genes. Clonal expansion, Shannon diversity and CDR3 relatedness were evaluated with VDJtools (CalcPairwiseDistances, ClusterSamples), while phylogenetic trees were built in CLCbio workbench. Using coefficient-of-variation modelling across technical triplicates, the study counted a clone as expanded if it had at least 8 unique UMIs. The public sequencing data were trimmed at Q25 with fastp and processed into clonotypes with MiXCR by TCRdb, which kept only in-frame beta chains. Each record represents a unique CDR3 protein, reported with the most common genes and DNA among its rows. The authors' filters were not applied to this entry. For this sample the table gives tens of thousands of distinct CDR3 sequences, of which under 3% were detected only once. Around 3% of the sample is held by the ten biggest clonotypes.

The chain is assembled from TRBV29-1 and TRBJ1-1, with 11 central nucleotides matching TRBD1. Sample: PBMCs. The clonotype comes from a man aged 45-65 years with multiple sclerosis. The DNA sequence follows: TGCAGCGGTAGGACAGGGGGCTCTGAAGCTTTCTTT. This gives the protein CSGRTGGSEAFF.